This is a list of T cell receptor beta chains from one sample in a study of T cell changes during pregnancy in multiple sclerosis. Measured with immunoSEQ multiplex PCR; TCRdb has only the in-frame clones, and not every one. The sample shows about 36,000 clones, around 90% of them seen only once. Source: CD4+ T cells from peripheral blood mononuclear cells, taken in the first trimester of pregnancy. Receptor source: a female donor with multiple sclerosis, enrolled in a pregnancy study. Each CDR3 is given with its conserved first and last residue. The D gene is left open where the match is weak. Rows give clone size only sometimes, using once, few, many, or a class for an expanded clone.

j_call	v_call	d_call	clone_size	cdr3_nt	cdr3_aa
TRBJ1-1	TRBV18	TRBD1	NA	TGTGCCAGCTCACCTTGGACAGGGGAGAACACTGAAGCTTTCTTT	CASSPWTGENTEAFF
TRBJ1-2	TRBV5-5	NA	NA	TGTGCCAGCAGCTTCTTTTGGACAGCCGACTATGGCTACACCTTC	CASSFFWTADYGYTF
TRBJ2-3	TRBV7-2	TRBD2	NA	TGTGCCAGCAGCTTAAGGCTAGCGGGGGCCGCAGATACGCAGTATTTT	CASSLRLAGAADTQYF
TRBJ2-3	TRBV28	NA	NA	TGTGCCAGCAGAGCCTCTAGCACAGATACGCAGTATTTT	CASRASSTDTQYF
TRBJ1-1	TRBV11-2	TRBD1	NA	TGTGCCAGCAGCCAAGTCGGCAGGGGGCATTGGGACACTGAAGCTTTCTTT	CASSQVGRGHWDTEAFF
TRBJ2-7	TRBV5-5	NA	NA	TGTGCCAGCAGTCCACTCGTTAGCTACGAGCAGTACTTC	CASSPLVSYEQYF
TRBJ2-3	TRBV5-1	NA	NA	TGCGCCAGCAGCTTGGCCCCGGTTTCCCCCGCAGATACGCAGTATTTT	CASSLAPVSPADTQYF
TRBJ1-1	TRBV6-5	TRBD1	once	TGTGCCAGCAGTCTCCGGGACAGGGTGAACACTGAAGCTTTCTTT	CASSLRDRVNTEAFF
TRBJ1-1	TRBV6-1	TRBD1	NA	TGTGCCAGCAGTGAAGTTGGACAGGGGTTCTCTGAAGCTTTCTTT	CASSEVGQGFSEAFF
TRBJ2-1	TRBV11-2	TRBD2	NA	TGTGCCAGCAGCTCTCTAGCGGGCGTCTCCTACAATGAGCAGTTCTTC	CASSSLAGVSYNEQFF
TRBJ1-6	TRBV30	TRBD1	NA	TGTGCCTGGAAGGGACAGGTCGATAATTCACCCCTCCACTTT	CAWKGQVDNSPLHF
TRBJ2-7	TRBV18	NA	once	TGTGCCAGCTCACCAAGGCGGCCCTACGAGCAGTACTTC	CASSPRRPYEQYF
TRBJ2-3	TRBV9	NA	NA	TGTGCCAGCAGCGTAGGATTAGGAGGGGCAGATACGCAGTATTTT	CASSVGLGGADTQYF
TRBJ2-2	TRBV5-1	TRBD2	NA	TGCGCCAGCAGCCCCCGACTAGCGGTGAACACCGGGGAGCTGTTTTTT	CASSPRLAVNTGELFF
TRBJ2-7	TRBV25-1	NA	NA	TGTGCCAGCAGTGAATCTTCCGGGGCCTACGAGCAGTACTTC	CASSESSGAYEQYF
TRBJ1-2	TRBV20-1	NA	NA	TGCAGTGCCGGGACTCTAGGCGGCTACACCTTC	CSAGTLGGYTF
TRBJ1-1	TRBV19	NA	NA	TGTGCCAGTAGTATAGGTGGGGCGATGAACACTGAAGCTTTCTTT	CASSIGGAMNTEAFF
TRBJ2-5	TRBV4-1	NA	NA	TGCGCCAGCAGCCAAGAATCTAGCAACTTCCAAGAGACCCAGTACTTC	CASSQESSNFQETQYF
TRBJ2-7	TRBV5-5	TRBD2	NA	TGTGCCAGCTGGAGCGCGGGAGTTCGCGAGCAGTACTTC	CASWSAGVREQYF
TRBJ1-2	TRBV5-1	NA	once	TGCGCCAGCAGCTTCGACGGGGGAGGTGGCTACACCTTC	CASSFDGGGGYTF
TRBJ1-1	TRBV28	NA	NA	TGTGCCAGCAGTCCCTACTTGAACACTGAAGCTTTCTTT	CASSPYLNTEAFF
TRBJ2-1	TRBV5-4	TRBD2	NA	TGTGCCAGCAGCTTGCGCTTAGGGGAACTAGCGGGCCTGGTCTTC	CASSLRLGELAGLVF
TRBJ1-2	TRBV6-5	NA	NA	TGTGCCACCCAGGAAAGGACAGCTAACTATGGCTACACCTTC	CATQERTANYGYTF
TRBJ2-5	TRBV27	NA	NA	TGTGCCAGCAGTTGGTCAGTTGGGGCGGAGACCCAGTACTTC	CASSWSVGAETQYF
TRBJ2-1	TRBV11-2	TRBD2	NA	TGTGCCAGCAGCTTAGATACCCGACTAGCGGGCTACAATGAGCAGTTCTTC	CASSLDTRLAGYNEQFF
TRBJ2-1	TRBV29-1	NA	once	TGCAGCTGTATACGGCGGAGCTCCTACAATGAGCAGTTCTTC	CSCIRRSSYNEQFF
TRBJ2-5	TRBV28	NA	once	TGTGCCAGCAGCCCCATATTCCGACTAAACCCGGGAAAGACCCAGTACTTC	CASSPIFRLNPGKTQYF
TRBJ2-1	TRBV5-1	NA	NA	TGCGCCAGCAGCTCCACCAGGGCCCATGAGCAGTTCTTC	CASSSTRAHEQFF
TRBJ2-3	TRBV18	NA	NA	TGTGCCACAACCCCGGAGGGAAGCAATACGCAGTATTTT	CATTPEGSNTQYF
TRBJ2-4	TRBV6-5	TRBD2	NA	TGTGCCAGCAGCCGGGGGACTAGCGGGAACATTCAGTACTTC	CASSRGTSGNIQYF
TRBJ2-6	TRBV2	NA	NA	TGTGCCAGCAGTGAAATCCGGGCAGGGACTGGGGCCAACGTCCTGACTTTC	CASSEIRAGTGANVLTF
TRBJ2-2	TRBV9	NA	NA	TGTGCCAGCAGCCGAGGGACAACGAACACCGGGGAGCTGTTTTTT	CASSRGTTNTGELFF
TRBJ2-5	TRBV7-2	NA	NA	TGTGCCAGCAGCTTAGGCCGAGCCCAAGAGACCCAGTACTTC	CASSLGRAQETQYF
TRBJ2-3	TRBV9	NA	NA	TGTGCCAGCAGCGTAGACCCTAGGAGGGCAGATACGCAGTATTTT	CASSVDPRRADTQYF
TRBJ1-1	TRBV18	TRBD1	NA	TGTGCCAGCTCACCAGTGACAGGGAGAGGAACGAACACTGAAGCTTTCTTT	CASSPVTGRGTNTEAFF
TRBJ1-2	TRBV2	NA	NA	TGTGCCAGCAGTGAACAGGGGTTCGGCTACACCTTC	CASSEQGFGYTF
TRBJ1-4	TRBV6-1	NA	NA	TGTGCCAGCAGTGAAGTGTTGACAGTGAGGGAAAAACTGTTTTTT	CASSEVLTVREKLFF
TRBJ1-2	TRBV6-1	NA	NA	TGTGCCAGCAGTGAAGCCTCGTATGGCTACACCTTC	CASSEASYGYTF
TRBJ1-3	TRBV7-3	NA	NA	TGTGCCAGCAGCTTACATTCGGGCTCTGGAAACACCATATATTTT	CASSLHSGSGNTIYF
TRBJ1-1	TRBV2	NA	NA	TGTGCCAGCGCCTGGACTGTGATGATGAACACTGAAGCTTTCTTT	CASAWTVMMNTEAFF
TRBJ2-7	TRBV2	NA	NA	TGTGCCAGTAGCCAGGGATTAGGCTCCTACGAGCAGTACTTC	CASSQGLGSYEQYF
TRBJ1-4	TRBV2	TRBD1	NA	TGTGCCAGCAGTGAAGACAGGGGTTCTAATGAAAAACTGTTTTTT	CASSEDRGSNEKLFF
TRBJ2-1	TRBV19	NA	NA	TGTGCCAGTAGTATCAGCGTTGCTTCCAATGAGCAGTTCTTC	CASSISVASNEQFF